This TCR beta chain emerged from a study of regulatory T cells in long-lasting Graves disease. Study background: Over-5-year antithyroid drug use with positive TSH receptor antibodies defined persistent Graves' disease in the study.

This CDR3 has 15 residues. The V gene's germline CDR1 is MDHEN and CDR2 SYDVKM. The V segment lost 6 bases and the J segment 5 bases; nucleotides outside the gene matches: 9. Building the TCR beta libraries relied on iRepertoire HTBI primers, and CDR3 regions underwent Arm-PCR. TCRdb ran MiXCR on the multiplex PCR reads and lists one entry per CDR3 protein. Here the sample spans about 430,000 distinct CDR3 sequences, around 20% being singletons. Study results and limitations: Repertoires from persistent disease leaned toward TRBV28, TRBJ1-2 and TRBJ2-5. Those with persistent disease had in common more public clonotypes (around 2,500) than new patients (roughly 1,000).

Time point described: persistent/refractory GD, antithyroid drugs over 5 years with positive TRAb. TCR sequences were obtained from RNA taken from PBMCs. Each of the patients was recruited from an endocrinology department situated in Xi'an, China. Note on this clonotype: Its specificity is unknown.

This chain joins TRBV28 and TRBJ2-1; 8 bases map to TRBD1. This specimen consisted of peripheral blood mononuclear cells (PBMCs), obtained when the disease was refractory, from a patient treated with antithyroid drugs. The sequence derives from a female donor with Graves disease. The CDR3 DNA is TGTGCCAGCAGCTCGACAGGGGAGCCAGACAATGAGCAGTTCTTC. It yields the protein CASSSTGEPDNEQFF.